What follows are 30 T cell receptor beta chains derived from one specimen sequenced in a study of cytomegalovirus exposure and HLA in healthy donors. PCR amplification relied on 60 Vbeta primers (plus 13 Jbeta primers). The protocol was immunoSEQ multiplex PCR, while the TCRdb copy is restricted to in-frame clones and leaves out a portion. Among under 70,000 clones listed, 77% were seen once. The sample comprised PBMCs. These receptors were collected from a male donor in good health and CMV-seropositive.

The V gene is TRBV7-2, the J gene TRBJ1-1; unclear D gene. The CDR3 consists of 14 residues. V lost 7 bases to trimming and J lost 6 bases, with 18 bases between them. From germline, CDR1 is SGHTA and CDR2 FQGNSA. The CDR3 DNA follows: TGTGCCAGCACCACCGGTCGCACGAATGCTGAAGCTTTCTTT. It translates to CASTTGRTNAEAFF.

This chain joins TRBV15 and TRBJ1-6, with D possibly being TRBD1 (5 bases). This CDR3 comprises 15 residues. The germline V gene has CDR1 LNHNV and CDR2 YYDKDF (reference sequence). Trimming took off 0 bases at V and 8 bases at J, with 11 bases between the two ends. The CDR3 region has the DNA TGTGCCACCAGCAGAGACAGGGCTCGGGATTCACCCCTCCACTTT. Encoded protein: CATSRDRARDSPLHF.

The V call is TRBV9, the J call TRBJ2-7; 10 bases map to TRBD2. This CDR3 contains 15 residues. CDR1 is SGDLS, CDR2 YYNGEE, per germline. Unmatched junction bases numbered 10, after V lost 3 bases and J lost 7 bases. CDR3 coding DNA: TGTGCCAGCAGCGCCTATCTAGCGGGGGTAGGGGAGCAGTACTTC. Protein product: CASSAYLAGVGEQYF.

This clone was found a few times. CDR3 amino acids: CASNRRGYEQYF. The CDR3 DNA reads as TGTGCCAGCAATCGAAGAGGCTACGAGCAGTACTTC. The chain couples TRBV28 to TRBJ2-7; D remains ambiguous. This CDR3 comprises 12 residues. The germline V gene has CDR1 MDHEN and CDR2 SYDVKM. V lost 7 bases, J lost 3 bases, and 10 bases lay in between.

This chain connects TRBV5-4 to TRBJ2-7, with TRBD1 matching over 10 bases. CDR3 size: 14 residues. Germline lookup yields CDR1 SGHNT and CDR2 YYREEE (reference sequence). V shed 3 bases and J 6 bases; nucleotides not matched to a gene: 6. The CDR3, as DNA: TGTGCCAGCAGCTCCCGGACAGGGGGAAGCGAGCAGTACTTC. This encodes CASSSRTGGSEQYF.

The chain combines TRBV13 with TRBJ2-7, with 8 nucleotides matching TRBD1. CDR1 and CDR2 from the germline V gene are PRHDT and FYEKMQ (reference sequence). There are 15 residues in the CDR3. The V and J ends lost 3 bases and 1 base, in that order; junction bases with no gene match: 5. CDR3 amino acids: CASSLGQALSYEQYF. In DNA form, the CDR3 reads TGTGCCAGCAGCTTGGGACAGGCATTGTCCTACGAGCAGTACTTC.

This sequence joins TRBV7-9 and TRBJ2-7; 7 positions agree with TRBD1. Germline V CDR1 and CDR2: SEHNR, FQNEAQ (reference sequence). V gave up 5 bases and J gave up 6 bases; unmatched junction bases: 7. CDR3 size: 13 residues. The CDR3 sequence: CASSKSYRGEQYF. CDR3 nucleotides: TGTGCCAGCAGCAAATCTTACAGGGGCGAGCAGTACTTC.

V is TRBV5-4 and J is TRBJ1-1, with D perhaps TRBD1 (5 bases). Looked up from germline, CDR1 is SGHNT and CDR2 is YYREEE (reference sequence). The CDR3 has 14 residues. V lost 0 bases to trimming and J lost 2 bases, with 8 bases between them. This CDR3 is CASSLDRYNTEAFF. CDR3 DNA sequence: TGTGCCAGCAGCTTGGACAGGTATAACACTGAAGCTTTCTTT. The whole variable domain, remainder taken from reference TRBV5-4 and TRBJ1-1, is ETGVTQSPTHLIKTRGQQVTLRCSSQSGHNTVSWYQQALGQGPQFIFQYYREEENGRGNFPPRFSGLQFPNYSSELNVNALELDDSALYLCASSLDRYNTEAFFGQGTRLTVV.

The CDR3 spells CASSQGVSAGNTIYF. CDR3 nucleotides: TGTGCCAGCAGTCAAGGGGTGAGCGCTGGAAACACCATATATTTT. This chain connects TRBV7-2 to TRBJ1-3; TRBD1 is a possible D gene (5 bases). CDR1 SGHTA and CDR2 FQGNSA come from the germline V gene. This CDR3 contains 15 residues. Between the trimmed V and J ends, which lost 6 bases and 2 bases, there was a span of 14 bases.

This clone was detected once. This rearrangement joins TRBV7-2 to TRBJ1-5; 12 nucleotides agree with TRBD1. V lost 5 bases, J lost 2 bases, and 13 bases stayed unmatched. Germline CDR1 and CDR2: SGHTA and FQGNSA. The CDR3 is 19 residues long. CDR3 loop: CASSGKPGQGARGNQPQHF. CDR3 in DNA: TGTGCCAGCAGCGGCAAACCGGGACAGGGGGCTCGGGGCAATCAGCCCCAGCATTTT.

The gene calls are TRBV19 and TRBJ2-5; possibly TRBD1 for D (5 bases). Germline CDR1 is LNHDA and CDR2 is SQIVND (reference sequence). Trimming left V 3 bases short and J 5 bases short, with 13 bases between. CDR3 length: 14 amino acids. The CDR3 DNA reads as TGTGCCAGTAGTATGCAGGGTAAAAGGGAGACCCAGTACTTC. Translation gives CASSMQGKRETQYF.

The chain carries TRBV28 and TRBJ2-7; 7 bases line up with TRBD1. CDR1 MDHEN and CDR2 SYDVKM come from the germline V gene. The CDR3 is 15 amino acids. V shed 5 bases, J shed 7 bases, and the junction held 14 bases outside the gene matches. Written as DNA, the CDR3 is TGTGCCAGCAGTACGCCGCGACAGGGTAGGGGGGAGCAGTACTTC. Translating it yields CASSTPRQGRGEQYF.

This chain links TRBV5-1 with TRBJ1-6, with D unresolved. CDR1 is SGHRS and CDR2 is YFSETQ in the germline V gene. The length of the CDR3 is 15 residues. The V end was cut by 0 bases, the J end by 6 bases, with 10 bases between. In DNA, the CDR3 is TGCGCCAGCAGCTTGGATCCAGGCAGTAATTCACCCCTCCACTTT. It encodes CASSLDPGSNSPLHF.

CDR3 amino acids: CASSQDSGLAGADTQYF. In nucleotides, the CDR3 is TGCGCCAGCAGCCAAGACTCGGGACTAGCGGGGGCAGATACGCAGTATTTT. V and J are TRBV4-3 and TRBJ2-3, with 14 bases fitting TRBD2. V lost 0 bases to trimming and J lost 4 bases; unmatched junction nucleotides: 3. Germline CDR1 reads LGHNA; CDR2 reads YSLEER. There are 17 residues in the CDR3.

The V call is TRBV21-1, the J call TRBJ2-5; TRBD1 was called by the table and not checked on the DNA. TRBV21-1 is classified as a pseudogene. The CDR3 totals 15 residues. CDR3 sequence: CASSKGTGAGETQYF. For the CDR3, the DNA is TGTGCCAGCAGCAAAGGAACAGGGGCCGGGGAGACCCAGTACTTC.

The chain combines TRBV7-8 with TRBJ1-5; D is ambiguous. This CDR3 spans 16 amino acids. The V gene lost 4 bases and the J gene lost 2 bases, with 15 bases spanning the gap. Germline V gene sequence: CDR1 SGHVS, CDR2 FQNEAQ. CDR3 loop: CASSYHRYAGNQPQHF. DNA for the CDR3: TGTGCCAGCAGCTACCATCGGTATGCGGGCAATCAGCCCCAGCATTTT.

The chain uses TRBV4-1 and TRBJ2-2; 10 bases fit TRBD1. In germline, CDR1 is MGHRA, CDR2 YSYEKL. The CDR3 is made up of 14 amino acids. With V trimmed by 4 bases and J by 6 bases, 2 bases remained unmatched. The CDR3 spells CASSPGTGAGELFF. The DNA for the CDR3 is TGCGCCAGCAGCCCCGGGACAGGGGCCGGGGAGCTGTTTTTT.

The sample holds a few counts of this clone. V and J are TRBV7-6 and TRBJ2-2, with a weak D call TRBD2 (5 bases). This CDR3 has 17 residues. Germline V lookup: CDR1 SGHVS, CDR2 FNYEAQ. V was cut by 1 base and J by 3 bases, with 15 bases left in between. The CDR3 reads CASSLGSATIYTGELFF. In DNA form, the CDR3 reads TGTGCCAGCAGCTTAGGTTCCGCGACTATTTACACCGGGGAGCTGTTTTTT.

This chain links TRBV4-1 with TRBJ1-3; D unclear. Germline V gene lookup returns CDR1 MGHRA and CDR2 YSYEKL. Trimming removed 0 bases from V and 11 bases from J, with 11 bases in between. The CDR3 consists of 13 residues. This chain's CDR3 is CASSQDPGTAIYF. The CDR3 nucleotides are TGCGCCAGCAGCCAAGATCCGGGTACGGCCATATATTTT.

The V and J genes are TRBV27 and TRBJ2-7, with TRBD1 as a possible D gene (6 bases). The germline V and J ends were trimmed by 5 bases and 2 bases, with 25 bases remaining between them. Germline assignment: CDR1 MNHEY and CDR2 SMNVEV (reference sequence). CDR3 length equals 18 residues. CDR3 DNA sequence: TGTGCCAGCAGTCCAAGGAACTACCGGGACATTACAACCTACGAGCAGTACTTC. This codes for CASSPRNYRDITTYEQYF.

This clone came up once. The chain links TRBV5-1 to TRBJ2-7, with 8 bases fitting TRBD2. The CDR3 has 15 amino acids. Trimming at V came to 0 bases and at J to 7 bases, leaving 9 bases not matched to a gene. CDR1 SGHRS and CDR2 YFSETQ come from the germline V gene. The CDR3 spells CASSLGASGLGEQYF. The CDR3, as DNA: TGCGCCAGCAGCTTGGGGGCTAGCGGGTTGGGGGAGCAGTACTTC. Supplemented by reference TRBV5-1 and TRBJ2-7, the full variable domain reads KAGVTQTPRYLIKTRGQQVTLSCSPISGHRSVSWYQQTPGQGLQFLFEYFSETQRNKGNFPGRFSGRQFSNSRSEMNVSTLELGDSALYLCASSLGASGLGEQYFGPGTRLTVT.

The chain has TRBV27 and TRBJ1-2, with a weak D call TRBD1 (5 bases). The V gene lost 3 bases and the J gene lost 6 bases, with 14 bases spanning the gap. CDR3 size: 14 residues. Germline CDR1 reads MNHEY; CDR2 reads SMNVEV (reference sequence). The CDR3 is CASSFRQGSDGYTF. The CDR3 region has the DNA TGTGCCAGCAGTTTCCGGCAGGGTAGTGATGGCTACACCTTC.

V usage is TRBV29-1 and J usage is TRBJ1-2; 9 bases are a match to TRBD1. CDR1 is SQVTM, CDR2 ANQGSEA, per germline. V gave up 8 bases and J gave up 5 bases; unmatched junction bases: 12. The length of the CDR3 is 14 residues. For the CDR3, the DNA is TGCAGCATCATCGAGGGGGACAGGGTGTATGGCTACACCTTC. Its protein product is CSIIEGDRVYGYTF.

This chain connects TRBV9 to TRBJ2-6; perhaps TRBD2 as D (5 bases). Trimming took 3 bases from V and 2 from J, leaving 21 bases between them. This CDR3 region has 19 residues. Germline V CDR1 and CDR2: SGDLS, YYNGEE. CDR3 protein: CASSANQGRRGAGANVLTF. The DNA of the CDR3 is TGTGCCAGCAGCGCAAACCAAGGTCGACGGGGAGCTGGGGCCAACGTCCTGACTTTC.

In this sample, this clone turned up once. This sequence joins TRBV4-1 and TRBJ2-7, with 8 bases that match TRBD2. V trimming: 1 base; J trimming: 0 bases; junction bases outside the gene matches: 5. This CDR3 comprises 16 residues. In germline, CDR1 is MGHRA, CDR2 YSYEKL. The CDR3 DNA reads as TGCGCCAGCAGCCAAGTATCGGGGGGGAGCTCCTACGAGCAGTACTTC. Protein sequence: CASSQVSGGSSYEQYF.

The chain is built from TRBV5-1 and TRBJ1-3, with D possibly TRBD1 on 5 matching bases. This CDR3 spans 17 amino acids. CDR1 and CDR2 (germline): SGHRS, YFSETQ. Trimming stripped 0 bases from V and 0 bases from J, with 13 bases between. CDR3: CASSLAGGRISGNTIYF. CDR3 nucleotides: TGCGCCAGCAGCTTGGCCGGGGGACGGATCTCTGGAAACACCATATATTTT.

The chain recombines TRBV6-5 with TRBJ2-1; TRBD1 aligns across 11 bases. V gave up 0 bases and J gave up 4 bases; unmatched junction bases: 2. The germline V gene has CDR1 MNHEY and CDR2 SVGAGI. This CDR3 spans 16 amino acids. CDR3 coding DNA: TGTGCCAGCAGTTACTCGGGACAGGGGGGATACAATGAGCAGTTCTTC. It is translated as CASSYSGQGGYNEQFF.

This chain connects TRBV6-6 to TRBJ2-7; 8 bases align to TRBD1. This CDR3 spans 16 amino acids. The germline V gene encodes CDR1 MNHNY and CDR2 SVGAGI (reference sequence). With V trimmed by 5 bases and J by 4 bases, 13 bases remained unmatched. Here the CDR3 DNA reads TGTGCCAGCAGTCCTACCGGACAGGGAAGGGGGTACGAGCAGTACTTC. Its translation: CASSPTGQGRGYEQYF.

This clone showed up just a few times. This chain connects TRBV7-6 to TRBJ1-5; a weak D match, TRBD1 (5 bases). The CDR3 is made up of 13 amino acids. Trimming removed 1 base at V and 9 bases at J, with 10 bases between. The germline V gene encodes CDR1 SGHVS and CDR2 FNYEAQ. CDR3 residues: CASSLGDSSPQHF. The CDR3 coding sequence is TGTGCCAGCAGCTTAGGTGACAGTTCGCCCCAGCATTTT.

The chain recombines TRBV11-2 with TRBJ2-1, with D maybe TRBD1 (6 bases). Germline V lookup: CDR1 SGHAT, CDR2 FQNNGV. CDR3 length equals 17 residues. V was pared by 1 base and J by 13 bases, with 26 bases between. This CDR3 is CASSLGRTAYTTMLQFF. In DNA, the CDR3 is TGTGCCAGCAGCTTAGGGAGGACAGCTTATACTACAATGTTACAGTTCTTC.